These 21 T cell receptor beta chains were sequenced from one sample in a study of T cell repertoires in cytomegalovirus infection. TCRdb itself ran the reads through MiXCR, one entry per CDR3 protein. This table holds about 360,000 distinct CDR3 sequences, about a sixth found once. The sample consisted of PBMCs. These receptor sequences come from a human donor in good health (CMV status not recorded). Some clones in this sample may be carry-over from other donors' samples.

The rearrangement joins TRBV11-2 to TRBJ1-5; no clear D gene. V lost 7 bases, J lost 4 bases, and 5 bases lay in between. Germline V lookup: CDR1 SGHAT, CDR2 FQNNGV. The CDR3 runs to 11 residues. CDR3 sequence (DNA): TGTGCCAGCAACGATAATCAGCCCCAGCATTTT. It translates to CASNDNQPQHF.

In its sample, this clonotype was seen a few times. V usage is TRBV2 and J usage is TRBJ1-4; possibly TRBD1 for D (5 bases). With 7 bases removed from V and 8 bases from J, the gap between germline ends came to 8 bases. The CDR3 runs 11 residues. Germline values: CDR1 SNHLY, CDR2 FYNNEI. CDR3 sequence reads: CASTGGEKLFF. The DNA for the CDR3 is TGTGCCAGCACGGGGGGAGAAAAACTGTTTTTT.

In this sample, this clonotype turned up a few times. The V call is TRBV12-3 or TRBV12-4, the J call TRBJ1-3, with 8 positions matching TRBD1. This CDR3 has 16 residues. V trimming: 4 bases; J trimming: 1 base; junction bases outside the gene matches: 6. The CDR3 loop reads CASSYPGTGSGNTIYF. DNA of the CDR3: TGTGCCAGCAGTTACCCCGGGACAGGATCTGGAAACACCATATATTTT.

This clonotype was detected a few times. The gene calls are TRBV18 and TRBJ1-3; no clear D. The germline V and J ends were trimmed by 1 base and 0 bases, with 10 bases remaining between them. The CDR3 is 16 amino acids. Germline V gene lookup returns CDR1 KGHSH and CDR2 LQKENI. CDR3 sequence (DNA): TGTGCCAGCTCACCACGGTTCGAGAGCTCTGGAAACACCATATATTTT. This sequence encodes CASSPRFESSGNTIYF.

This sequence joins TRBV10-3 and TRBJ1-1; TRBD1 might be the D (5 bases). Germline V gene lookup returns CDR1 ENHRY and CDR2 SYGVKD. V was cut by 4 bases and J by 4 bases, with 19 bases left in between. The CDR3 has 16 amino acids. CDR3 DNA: TGTGCCATCAGTGTTTCGGTATCAGGGATGGGCACTGAAGCTTTCTTT. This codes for CAISVSVSGMGTEAFF.

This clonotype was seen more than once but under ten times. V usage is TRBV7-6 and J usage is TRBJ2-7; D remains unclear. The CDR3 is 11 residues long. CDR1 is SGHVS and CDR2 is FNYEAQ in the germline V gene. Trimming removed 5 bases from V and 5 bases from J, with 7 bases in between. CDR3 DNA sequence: TGTGCCAGCAGCATAAGGAACGAGCAGTACTTC. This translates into CASSIRNEQYF. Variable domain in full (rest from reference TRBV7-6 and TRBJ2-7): GAGVSQSPRYKVTKRGQDVALRCDPISGHVSLYWYRQALGQGPEFLTYFNYEAQQDKSGLPNDRFSAERPEGSISTLTIQRTEQRDSAMYRCASSIRNEQYFGPGTRLTVT.

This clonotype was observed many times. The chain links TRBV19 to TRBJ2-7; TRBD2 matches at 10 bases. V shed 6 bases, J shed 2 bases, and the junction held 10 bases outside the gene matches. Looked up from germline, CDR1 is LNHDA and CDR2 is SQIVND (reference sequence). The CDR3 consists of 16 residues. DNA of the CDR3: TGTGCCAGTAGACCTTCGGGGAGCGGGGGGGCCTACGAGCAGTACTTC. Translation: CASRPSGSGGAYEQYF.

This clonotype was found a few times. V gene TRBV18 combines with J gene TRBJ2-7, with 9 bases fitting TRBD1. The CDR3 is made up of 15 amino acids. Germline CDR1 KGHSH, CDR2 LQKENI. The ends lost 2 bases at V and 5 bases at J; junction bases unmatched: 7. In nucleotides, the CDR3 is TGTGCCAGCTCACCAAGGGACAGGGTCTCGCACGAGCAGTACTTC. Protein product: CASSPRDRVSHEQYF.

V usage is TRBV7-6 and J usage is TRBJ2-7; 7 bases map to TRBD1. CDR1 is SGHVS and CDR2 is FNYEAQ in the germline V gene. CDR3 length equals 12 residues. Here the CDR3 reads CATGQISYEQYF. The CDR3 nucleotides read TGTGCTACGGGACAGATCTCCTACGAGCAGTACTTC.

CDR3 sequence reads: CASRETGVGGYTF. The CDR3 DNA follows: TGTGCCAGCAGAGAGACAGGGGTAGGTGGCTACACCTTC. V gene TRBV12-3 or TRBV12-4 combines with J gene TRBJ1-2, with TRBD1 matching over 8 bases. This CDR3 has 13 amino acids. With 6 bases clipped from V and 7 bases from J, the junction kept 7 bases outside the gene matches.

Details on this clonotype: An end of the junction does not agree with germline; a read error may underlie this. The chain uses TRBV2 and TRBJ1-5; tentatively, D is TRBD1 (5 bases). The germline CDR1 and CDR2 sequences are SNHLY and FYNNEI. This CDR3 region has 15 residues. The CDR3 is CATSEGRVGNQPQHF. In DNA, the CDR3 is TGTGCCACCAGTGAAGGCAGGGTAGGCAATCAGCCCCAGCATTTT.

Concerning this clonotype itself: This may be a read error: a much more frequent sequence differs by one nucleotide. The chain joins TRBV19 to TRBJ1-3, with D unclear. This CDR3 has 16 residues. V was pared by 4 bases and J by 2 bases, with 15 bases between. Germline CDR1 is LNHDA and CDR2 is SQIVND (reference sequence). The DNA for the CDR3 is TGTGCCAGTAGTACCTCTGGCAGGCACCCTGGAAACACCATATATTTT. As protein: CASSTSGRHPGNTIYF. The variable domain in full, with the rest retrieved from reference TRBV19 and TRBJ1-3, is DGGITQSPKYLFRKEGQNVTLSCEQNLNHDAMYWYRQDPGQGLRLIYYSQIVNDFQKGDIAEGYSVSREKKESFPLTVTSAQKNPTAFYLCASSTSGRHPGNTIYFGEGSWLTVV.

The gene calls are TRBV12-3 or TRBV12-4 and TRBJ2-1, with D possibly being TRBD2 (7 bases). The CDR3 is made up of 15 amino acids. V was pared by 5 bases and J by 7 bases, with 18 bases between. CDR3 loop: CASSPRLQGGNEQFF. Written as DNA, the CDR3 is TGTGCCAGCAGTCCCCGCTTACAGGGAGGGAATGAGCAGTTCTTC.

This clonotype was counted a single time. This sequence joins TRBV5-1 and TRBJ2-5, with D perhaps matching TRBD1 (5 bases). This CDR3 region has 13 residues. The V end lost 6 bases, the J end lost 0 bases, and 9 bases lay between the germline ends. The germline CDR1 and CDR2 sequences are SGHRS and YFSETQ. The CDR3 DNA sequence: TGCGCCAGCACAAAGACAGACCAAGAGACCCAGTACTTC. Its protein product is CASTKTDQETQYF. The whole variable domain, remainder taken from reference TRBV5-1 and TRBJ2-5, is KAGVTQTPRYLIKTRGQQVTLSCSPISGHRSVSWYQQTPGQGLQFLFEYFSETQRNKGNFPGRFSGRQFSNSRSEMNVSTLELGDSALYLCASTKTDQETQYFGPGTRLLVL.

CDR3 loop: CASSDRRTPYEQYF. The DNA of the CDR3 is TGCGCCAGCAGTGATAGGCGAACGCCCTACGAGCAGTACTTC. This chain connects TRBV10-1 to TRBJ2-7, with D uncertain. The CDR3 is made up of 14 amino acids. Looked up from germline, CDR1 is WNHNN and CDR2 is SYGVQD (reference sequence). Deletions cut 3 bases from V and 2 bases from J, with 11 bases between.

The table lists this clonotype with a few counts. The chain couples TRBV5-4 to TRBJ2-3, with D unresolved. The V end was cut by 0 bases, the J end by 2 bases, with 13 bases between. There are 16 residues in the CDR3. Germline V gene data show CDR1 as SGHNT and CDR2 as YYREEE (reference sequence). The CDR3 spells CASSLGESRTTDTQYF. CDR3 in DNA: TGTGCCAGCAGCTTGGGGGAATCTAGAACCACAGATACGCAGTATTTT.

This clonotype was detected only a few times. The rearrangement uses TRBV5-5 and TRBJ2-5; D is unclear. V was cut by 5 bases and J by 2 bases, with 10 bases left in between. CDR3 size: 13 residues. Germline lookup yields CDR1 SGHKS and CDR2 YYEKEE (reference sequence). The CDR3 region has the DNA TGTGCCAGCAGTGCGCAGAGTCAAGAGACCCAGTACTTC. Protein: CASSAQSQETQYF. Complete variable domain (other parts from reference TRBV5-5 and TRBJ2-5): DAGVTQSPTHLIKTRGQQVTLRCSPISGHKSVSWYQQVLGQGPQFIFQYYEKEERGRGNFPDRFSARQFPNYSSELNVNALLLGDSALYLCASSAQSQETQYFGPGTRLLVL.

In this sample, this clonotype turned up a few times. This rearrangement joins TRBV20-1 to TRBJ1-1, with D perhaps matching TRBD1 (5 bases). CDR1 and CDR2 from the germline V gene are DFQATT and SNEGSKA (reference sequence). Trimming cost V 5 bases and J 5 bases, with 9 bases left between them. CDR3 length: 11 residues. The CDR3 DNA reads TGCAGTGCTCCTCAGGGAACTGAAGCTTTCTTT. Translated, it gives CSAPQGTEAFF.

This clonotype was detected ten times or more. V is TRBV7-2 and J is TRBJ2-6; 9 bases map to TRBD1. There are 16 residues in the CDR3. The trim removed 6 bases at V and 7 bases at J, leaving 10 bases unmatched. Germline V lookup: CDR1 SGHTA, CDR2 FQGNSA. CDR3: CASSWDRASGANVLTF. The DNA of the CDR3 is TGTGCCAGCAGTTGGGACAGGGCTAGTGGTGCCAACGTCCTGACTTTC. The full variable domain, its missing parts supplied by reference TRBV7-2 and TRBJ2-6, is GAGVSQSPSNKVTEKGKDVELRCDPISGHTALYWYRQSLGQGLEFLIYFQGNSAPDKSGLPSDRFSAERTGGSVSTLTIQRTQQEDSAVYLCASSWDRASGANVLTFGAGSRLTVL.

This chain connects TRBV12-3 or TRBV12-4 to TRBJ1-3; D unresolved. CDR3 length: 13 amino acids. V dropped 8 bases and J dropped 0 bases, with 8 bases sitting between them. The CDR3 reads CASRRGSGNTIYF. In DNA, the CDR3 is TGTGCCAGCCGACGGGGCTCTGGAAACACCATATATTTT.

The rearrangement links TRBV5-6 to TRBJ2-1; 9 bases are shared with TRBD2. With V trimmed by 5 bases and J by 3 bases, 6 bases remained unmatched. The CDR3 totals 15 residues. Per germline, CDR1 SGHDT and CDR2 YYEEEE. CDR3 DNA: TGTGCCAGCAGGTACCGTAGCGGGAGCTACAATGAGCAGTTCTTC. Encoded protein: CASRYRSGSYNEQFF.